A single TCR beta chain is shown here with its context. Its target is not known. These data originate in a study of cytomegalovirus exposure and HLA in healthy donors. Points from the study as a whole: A later analysis found first-cohort TCR clusters tended to co-occur in the 130 or so validation repertoires. Most TCR sequences were seen very rarely across donors, but some public TCRs occurred in many. In vitro assays verified that three CMV-associated chains recognized CMV antigens specifically.

Generated by immunoSEQ multiplex PCR, the TCRdb table keeps only in-frame clones and is missing some. The data hold fewer than 150,000 clones, with just over 85% observed a single time. The CDR3 runs to 16 residues. Germline V gene lookup returns CDR1 SGHDT and CDR2 YYEEEE. Trimming took 0 bases from V and 1 from J, leaving 10 bases between them. The TCR was taken from a woman aged 18-29 years in good health and CMV-seropositive. V usage is TRBV5-6 and J usage is TRBJ2-2; possible D gene TRBD1, 6 bases. The sample was PBMCs. The CDR3 is CASSLGGRKNTGELFF. The DNA for the CDR3 is TGTGCCAGCAGCTTGGGGGGGCGGAAGAACACCGGGGAGCTGTTTTTT.